This entry is about one T cell receptor beta chain. Antigen unknown. Some clones are missing from TCRdb's copy, which holds only in-frame ones; the method was immunoSEQ multiplex PCR. Seen here are about 530,000 clones, almost 97% observed once, and the top ten hold 0.055% to 0.075%. The sample comes from a study of shared clonotypes between healthy human individuals. The study, taken as a whole, reports: Sequencing depth was expected to affect clonotype sharing among donors.

This TCR was sampled from a woman aged 25-40 years in good health. The sequencing sample was made of naive CD4+ T cells sorted from blood. Sample subset: CD45RA+ positively selected.

CDR3 amino acids: CASSARGGRRSEQFF. The DNA for the CDR3 is TGTGCCAGCAGCGCAAGGGGGGGGCGTAGGTCGGAGCAGTTCTTC. The V and J genes are TRBV28 and TRBJ2-1, with a tentative D call TRBD2 (7 bases). The V end lost 6 bases, the J end lost 10 bases, and 22 bases lay between the germline ends. Germline CDR1 reads MDHEN; CDR2 reads SYDVKM. CDR3 size: 15 residues.